The 17 T cell receptor beta chains in this list originate from one sample, sequenced in a study of T cell changes during pregnancy in multiple sclerosis. Sequencing used immunoSEQ multiplex PCR; TCRdb keeps in-frame clones, though not all of them. Of some 97,000 clones listed, 92% are singletons. The sequences come from peripheral blood, collected after pregnancy. The receptors were sampled from a female donor with multiple sclerosis, enrolled in a pregnancy study.

V gene TRBV12-5 combines with J gene TRBJ2-5; 9 bases fit TRBD2. With 3 bases clipped from V and 5 bases from J, the junction kept 7 bases outside the gene matches. Germline V gene data show CDR1 as LGHNT and CDR2 as FRNRAP. The CDR3 covers 15 residues. CDR3 residues: CASGLPSGVGETQYF. DNA of the CDR3: TGTGCTAGTGGTTTACCTAGCGGGGTCGGGGAGACCCAGTACTTC.

CDR3 DNA: TGCGCCAGCAGCCAGTACAGAGAACTCTCTGGAAACACCATATATTTT. This translates into CASSQYRELSGNTIYF. The chain employs TRBV4-3 and TRBJ1-3; unclear D gene. CDR3 length equals 16 residues. V was shortened by 3 bases and J by 0 bases, with 12 bases between the two germline ends. CDR1 is LGHNA, CDR2 YSLEER, per germline.

This clone was recorded once. Here the CDR3 reads CASSLQGGETQYF. CDR3 bases: TGTGCCAGCAGCTTGCAGGGGGGAGAGACCCAGTACTTC. The chain joins TRBV9 to TRBJ2-5; possible D gene TRBD1, 7 bases. Per germline, CDR1 SGDLS and CDR2 YYNGEE. The germline V and J ends were trimmed by 4 bases and 4 bases, with 11 bases remaining between them. The CDR3 is 13 residues long.

The V call is TRBV6-5, the J call TRBJ2-7, with 10 bases fitting TRBD1. Germline V gene lookup returns CDR1 MNHEY and CDR2 SVGAGI. The CDR3 runs 15 residues. Trimming cost V 4 bases and J 5 bases; bases outside gene matches: 8. The CDR3 region has the DNA TGTGCCAGCAGTTGGACCGGGACAGGGGTCCACGAGCAGTACTTC. It is translated as CASSWTGTGVHEQYF.

The chain combines TRBV9 with TRBJ1-2; TRBD1 aligns across 7 bases. Germline V gene sequence: CDR1 SGDLS, CDR2 YYNGEE. V trimming: 4 bases; J trimming: 0 bases; junction bases outside the gene matches: 9. The CDR3 covers 16 residues. In DNA, the CDR3 is TGTGCCAGCAGCACGGCGGACAGGCAGGCTAACTATGGCTACACCTTC. Encoded protein: CASSTADRQANYGYTF.

The rearrangement links TRBV6-6 to TRBJ2-5, with D tentatively TRBD1 (5 bases). This CDR3 has 16 amino acids. The V and J ends lost 0 bases and 4 bases respectively, with 15 bases between them. CDR1 and CDR2 (germline): MNHNY, SVGAGI (reference sequence). The CDR3 DNA reads TGTGCCAGCAGTTACTCGCCCAGGGTATTTGGAGAGACCCAGTACTTC. Protein: CASSYSPRVFGETQYF.

The gene calls are TRBV6-5 and TRBJ2-2, with D unresolved. This CDR3 is 14 amino acids long. CDR1 MNHEY and CDR2 SVGAGI come from the germline V gene. V was cut by 7 bases and J by 0 bases, with 9 bases left in between. The DNA of the CDR3 is TGTGCCAGCAACAGAAAGTCGAACACCGGGGAGCTGTTTTTT. Protein sequence: CASNRKSNTGELFF.

The DNA for the CDR3 is TGTGCCAGTAGTATAGCCTCGGAGGGGAAACTCACCGGGGAGCTGTTTTTT. It specifies CASSIASEGKLTGELFF. The V and J genes are TRBV19 and TRBJ2-2; D is perhaps TRBD2 (6 bases). Trimming removed 1 base from V and 4 bases from J, with 16 bases in between. Germline CDR1 reads LNHDA; CDR2 reads SQIVND (reference sequence). CDR3 length: 17 amino acids.

This clone was seen a single time. CDR3 region: CASLEGRRYGYTF. CDR3 sequence (DNA): TGCGCCAGCCTCGAGGGCAGACGCTATGGCTACACCTTC. V gene TRBV4-3 combines with J gene TRBJ1-2; D unresolved. Germline V gives CDR1 LGHNA, CDR2 YSLEER. The CDR3 loop spans 13 amino acids. The V and J ends lost 8 bases and 4 bases respectively, with 14 bases between them.

The chain couples TRBV7-3 to TRBJ2-2; 13 bases are shared with TRBD2. Germline CDR1 SGHTA, CDR2 FQGTGA. The CDR3 has 16 residues. V shed 6 bases, J shed 6 bases, and the junction held 7 bases outside the gene matches. The CDR3 coding sequence is TGTGCCAGCAGTCGAGGACTAGCGGGAGCCTCCGGGGAGCTGTTTTTT. Translating it yields CASSRGLAGASGELFF.

V usage is TRBV5-1 and J usage is TRBJ2-1; 11 positions agree with TRBD2. CDR3 length: 18 amino acids. From germline, CDR1 is SGHRS and CDR2 YFSETQ. Trimming took 1 base from V and 2 from J; bases not matched to a gene: 8. This CDR3 reads CASSLFASGRTTYNEQFF. As DNA, the CDR3 is TGCGCCAGCAGCTTGTTCGCTAGCGGGAGGACCACCTACAATGAGCAGTTCTTC.

With respect to this clone: The CDR3 end shows no conserved phenylalanine or tryptophan, and so a read error is likely. The DNA is omitted, as the CDR3 cannot be located on it reliably, and the CDR3 follows TCRdb's listing. The chain carries TRBV2 and TRBJ1-2. The CDR3 is made up of 11 amino acids, end residues included. CDR1 and CDR2 from the germline V gene are SNHLY and FYNNEI. The CDR3 spells CASKGLGVFSL.

The V call is TRBV19, the J call TRBJ1-1; TRBD1 agrees at 7 bases. Germline loops: CDR1 LNHDA, CDR2 SQIVND (reference sequence). The CDR3 is 15 residues long. The V gene end was trimmed by 5 bases and the J gene end by 0 bases; junction bases not matched to a gene: 6. The CDR3 DNA sequence: TGTGCCAGTAGTCCAGGGGGAACCATGAACACTGAAGCTTTCTTT. Its translation: CASSPGGTMNTEAFF.

This chain uses TRBV15 with TRBJ2-3, with TRBD2 matching over 9 bases. Germline V lookup: CDR1 LNHNV, CDR2 YYDKDF (reference sequence). The CDR3 extends over 16 amino acids. V dropped 1 base and J dropped 5; count of bases not matched to a gene: 7. The CDR3 nucleotides read TGTGCCACCAGCAGAGTGGTAGCGGGAGTCGGAGATACGCAGTATTTT. Encoded protein: CATSRVVAGVGDTQYF.

The rearrangement uses TRBV11-3 and TRBJ1-1; 10 bases align to TRBD1. V lost 5 bases to trimming and J lost 1 base; unmatched junction nucleotides: 4. Germline V gene sequence: CDR1 SGHNT, CDR2 YENEEA. This CDR3 is 15 amino acids long. This CDR3 is CASSRQGAQNTEAFF. The DNA of the CDR3 is TGTGCCAGCAGCCGACAGGGGGCACAGAACACTGAAGCTTTCTTT.

This rearrangement joins TRBV28 to TRBJ2-1; weak D call: TRBD1 (6 bases). CDR1 MDHEN and CDR2 SYDVKM come from the germline V gene. Trimming cost V 2 bases and J 3 bases, with 11 bases left between them. This CDR3 has 15 amino acids. CDR3 region: CASSLRLGGYNEQFF. DNA for the CDR3: TGTGCCAGCAGTTTACGTCTAGGGGGCTACAATGAGCAGTTCTTC.

This clone has a single count. The chain recombines TRBV7-9 with TRBJ2-7; 7 bases line up with TRBD1. The junction had 7 bases not matched to a gene; V was cut back by 2 bases and J by 6 bases. CDR1 SEHNR and CDR2 FQNEAQ come from the germline V gene (reference sequence). This CDR3 has 14 residues. The CDR3 here is CASSLMTGNVEQYF. CDR3 DNA sequence: TGTGCCAGCAGCTTAATGACAGGGAACGTCGAGCAGTACTTC.